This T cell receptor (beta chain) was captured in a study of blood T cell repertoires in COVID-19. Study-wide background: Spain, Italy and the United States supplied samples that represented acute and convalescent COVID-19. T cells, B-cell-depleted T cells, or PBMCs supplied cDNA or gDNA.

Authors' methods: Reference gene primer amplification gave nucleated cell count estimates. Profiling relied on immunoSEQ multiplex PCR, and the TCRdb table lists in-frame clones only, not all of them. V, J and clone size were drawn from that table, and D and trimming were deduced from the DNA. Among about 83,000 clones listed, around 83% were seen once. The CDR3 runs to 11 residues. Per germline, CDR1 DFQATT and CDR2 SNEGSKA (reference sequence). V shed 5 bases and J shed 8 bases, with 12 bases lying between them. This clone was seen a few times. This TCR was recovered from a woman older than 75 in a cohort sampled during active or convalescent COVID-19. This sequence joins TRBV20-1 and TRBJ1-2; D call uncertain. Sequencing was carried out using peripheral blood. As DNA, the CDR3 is TGCAGTGCTCCCTTCCCAGGAGGCTACACCTTC. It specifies CSAPFPGGYTF.